These T cell receptor beta chains were read from a single sample in a study of blood T cell repertoires in COVID-19. TCRdb keeps only in-frame clones here, not all; method: immunoSEQ multiplex PCR. The sample has about 80,000 clones, roughly 87% seen once. The specimen was peripheral blood. These receptors were collected from a man between 65 and 80 years old with acute or convalescent COVID-19. Both conserved end residues are part of each CDR3. The D gene is left open where the match is weak. Clone size is stated in some rows and not others, as once, few, many or a class when expanded.

clone_size: -; d_call: TRBD1; v_call: TRBV10-3; j_call: TRBJ1-2; cdr3_aa: CAISERQQGPSYGYTF; cdr3_nt: TGTGCCATCAGTGAGCGGCAACAGGGGCCCTCCTATGGCTACACCTTC
clone_size: -; d_call: TRBD1; v_call: TRBV27; j_call: TRBJ2-2; cdr3_aa: CASSLDRVASSIIGELFF; cdr3_nt: TGTGCCAGCAGCTTAGACAGGGTGGCTAGCAGTATCATCGGGGAGCTGTTTTTT
clone_size: -; d_call: TRBD1; v_call: TRBV10-2; j_call: TRBJ2-5; cdr3_aa: CAIRQGETQYF; cdr3_nt: TGCGCCATCCGACAGGGGGAGACCCAGTACTTC
clone_size: -; d_call: TRBD1; v_call: TRBV29-1; j_call: TRBJ2-1; cdr3_aa: CSVSSGTGGFALSYNEQFF; cdr3_nt: TGCAGCGTTTCGTCCGGGACAGGGGGCTTCGCACTCTCCTACAATGAGCAGTTCTTC
clone_size: few; d_call: TRBD1; v_call: TRBV7-2; j_call: TRBJ2-7; cdr3_aa: CASSLERQGRNEQYF; cdr3_nt: TGTGCCAGCAGCTTAGAAAGACAGGGACGCAACGAGCAGTACTTC
clone_size: once; d_call: -; v_call: TRBV15; j_call: TRBJ1-5; cdr3_aa: CATSRDRRVNQPQHF; cdr3_nt: TGTGCCACCAGCAGAGATCGTCGGGTGAACCAGCCCCAGCATTTT
clone_size: -; d_call: -; v_call: TRBV5-1; j_call: TRBJ1-5; cdr3_aa: CASSPDSSNQPQHF; cdr3_nt: TGCGCCAGCAGCCCCGACAGCAGTAATCAGCCCCAGCATTTT
clone_size: -; d_call: TRBD2; v_call: TRBV28; j_call: TRBJ2-7; cdr3_aa: CASIPPLTSGSSYEQYF; cdr3_nt: TGTGCCAGCATCCCGCCCCTTACTAGCGGGTCCTCCTACGAGCAGTACTTC
clone_size: -; d_call: TRBD1; v_call: TRBV27; j_call: TRBJ2-2; cdr3_aa: CASSSGQVTGELFF; cdr3_nt: TGTGCCAGCAGCTCAGGACAGGTCACCGGGGAGCTGTTTTTT
clone_size: -; d_call: TRBD1; v_call: TRBV28; j_call: TRBJ1-2; cdr3_aa: CASSLDRVRYGYTF; cdr3_nt: TGTGCCAGCAGCCTGGACAGGGTGCGCTATGGCTACACCTTC